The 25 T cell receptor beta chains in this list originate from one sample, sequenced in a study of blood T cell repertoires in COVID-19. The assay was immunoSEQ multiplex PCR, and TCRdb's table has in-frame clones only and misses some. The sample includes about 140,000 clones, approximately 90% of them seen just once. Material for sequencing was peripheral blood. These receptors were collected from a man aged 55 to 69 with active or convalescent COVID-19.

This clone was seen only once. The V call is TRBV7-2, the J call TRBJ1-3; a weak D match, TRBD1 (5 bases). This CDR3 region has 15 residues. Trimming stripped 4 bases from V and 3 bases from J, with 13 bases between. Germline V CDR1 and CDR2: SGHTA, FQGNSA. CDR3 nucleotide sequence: TGTGCCAGCAGCTCCCGGCGGGGGTTTGGAAACACCATATATTTT. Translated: CASSSRRGFGNTIYF.

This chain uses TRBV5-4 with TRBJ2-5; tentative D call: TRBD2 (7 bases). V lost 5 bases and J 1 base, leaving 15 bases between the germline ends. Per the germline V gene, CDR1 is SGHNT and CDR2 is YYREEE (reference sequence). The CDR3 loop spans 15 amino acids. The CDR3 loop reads CASRSAGAVQETQYF. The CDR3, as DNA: TGTGCCAGCAGGTCGGCGGGGGCGGTCCAAGAGACCCAGTACTTC.

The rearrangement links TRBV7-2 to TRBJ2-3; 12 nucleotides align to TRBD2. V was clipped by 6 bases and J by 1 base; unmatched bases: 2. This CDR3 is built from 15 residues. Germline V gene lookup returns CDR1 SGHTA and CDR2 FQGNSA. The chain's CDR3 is CASRTSGGRTDTQYF. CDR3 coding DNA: TGTGCCAGCAGGACTAGCGGGGGACGCACAGATACGCAGTATTTT.

The CDR3 bases are TGTGCCAGCAGCCAAAGAGAGGGTGCCGGGGAGCTGTTTTTT. This sequence encodes CASSQREGAGELFF. The gene calls are TRBV3-1 (or the pseudogene TRBV3-2) and TRBJ2-2, with D tentatively TRBD2 (5 bases). The CDR3 totals 14 residues. V shed 2 bases and J shed 6 bases, with 10 bases lying between them. In germline, CDR1 is LGHDT, CDR2 YNNKEL (reference sequence).

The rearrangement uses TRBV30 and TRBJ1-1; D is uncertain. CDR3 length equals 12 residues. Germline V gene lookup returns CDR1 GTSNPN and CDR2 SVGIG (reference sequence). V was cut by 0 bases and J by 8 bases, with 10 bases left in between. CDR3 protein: CAWSVGTPEAFF. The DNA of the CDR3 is TGTGCCTGGAGTGTGGGCACCCCCGAAGCTTTCTTT.

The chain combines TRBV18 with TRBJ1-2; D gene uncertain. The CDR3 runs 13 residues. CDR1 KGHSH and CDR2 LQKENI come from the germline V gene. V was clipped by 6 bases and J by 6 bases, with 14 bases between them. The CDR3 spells CASSILLGDGYTF. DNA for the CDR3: TGTGCCAGCTCCATACTTCTCGGTGATGGCTACACCTTC.

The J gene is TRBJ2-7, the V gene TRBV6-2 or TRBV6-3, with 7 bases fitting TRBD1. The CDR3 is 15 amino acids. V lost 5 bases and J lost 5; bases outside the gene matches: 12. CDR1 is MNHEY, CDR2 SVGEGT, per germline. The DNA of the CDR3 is TGTGCCAGCAGTATGGACAGGAGGCTTTGGGACGAGCAGTACTTC. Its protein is CASSMDRRLWDEQYF.

CDR3 region: CASSGLAGDPKNIQYF. The CDR3, as DNA: TGCGCCAGTTCGGGACTAGCGGGGGACCCAAAAAACATTCAGTACTTC. The rearrangement joins TRBV5-1 to TRBJ2-4; 14 bases align to TRBD2. Germline loops: CDR1 SGHRS, CDR2 YFSETQ. V was clipped by 8 bases and J by 4 bases; unmatched bases: 8. This CDR3 has 16 residues.

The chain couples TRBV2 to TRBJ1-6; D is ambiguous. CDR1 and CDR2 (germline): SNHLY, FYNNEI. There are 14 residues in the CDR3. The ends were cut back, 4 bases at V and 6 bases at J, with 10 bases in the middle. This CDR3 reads CASSVRVANSPLHF. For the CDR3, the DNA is TGTGCCAGCAGTGTGCGTGTTGCTAATTCACCCCTCCACTTT.

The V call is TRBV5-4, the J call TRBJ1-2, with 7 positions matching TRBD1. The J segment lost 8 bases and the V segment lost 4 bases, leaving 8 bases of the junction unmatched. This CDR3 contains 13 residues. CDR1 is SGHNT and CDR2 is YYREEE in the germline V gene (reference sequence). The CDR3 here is CASSPETGLGYTF. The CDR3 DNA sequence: TGTGCCAGCAGCCCGGAGACAGGGCTCGGCTACACCTTC.

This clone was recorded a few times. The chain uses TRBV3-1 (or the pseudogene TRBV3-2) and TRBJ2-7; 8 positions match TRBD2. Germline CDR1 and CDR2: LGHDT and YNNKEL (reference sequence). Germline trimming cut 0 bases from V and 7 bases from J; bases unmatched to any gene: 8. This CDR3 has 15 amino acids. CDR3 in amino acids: CASSQELAGPREQYF. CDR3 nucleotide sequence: TGTGCCAGCAGCCAAGAGCTAGCGGGCCCCCGGGAGCAGTACTTC.

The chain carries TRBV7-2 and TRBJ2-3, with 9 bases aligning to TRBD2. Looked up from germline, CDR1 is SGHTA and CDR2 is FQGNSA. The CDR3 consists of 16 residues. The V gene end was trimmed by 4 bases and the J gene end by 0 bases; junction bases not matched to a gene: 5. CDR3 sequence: CASSWASGVSTDTQYF. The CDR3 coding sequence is TGTGCCAGCAGCTGGGCTAGCGGGGTAAGCACAGATACGCAGTATTTT. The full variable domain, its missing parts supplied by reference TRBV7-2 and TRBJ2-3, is GAGVSQSPSNKVTEKGKDVELRCDPISGHTALYWYRQSLGQGLEFLIYFQGNSAPDKSGLPSDRFSAERTGGSVSTLTIQRTQQEDSAVYLCASSWASGVSTDTQYFGPGTRLTVL.

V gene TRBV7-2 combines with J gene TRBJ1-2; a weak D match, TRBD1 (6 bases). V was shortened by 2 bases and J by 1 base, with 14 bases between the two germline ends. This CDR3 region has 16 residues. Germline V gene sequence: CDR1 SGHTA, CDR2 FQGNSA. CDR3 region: CASSLNLAGDNYGYTF. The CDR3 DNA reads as TGTGCCAGCAGCTTAAATCTCGCAGGGGATAACTATGGCTACACCTTC.

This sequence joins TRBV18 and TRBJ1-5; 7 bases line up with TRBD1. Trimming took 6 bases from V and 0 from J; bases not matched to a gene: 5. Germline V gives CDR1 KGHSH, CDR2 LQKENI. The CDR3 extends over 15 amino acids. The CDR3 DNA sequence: TGTGCCAGCTCCGGACAGGCATATAGCAATCAGCCCCAGCATTTT. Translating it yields CASSGQAYSNQPQHF.

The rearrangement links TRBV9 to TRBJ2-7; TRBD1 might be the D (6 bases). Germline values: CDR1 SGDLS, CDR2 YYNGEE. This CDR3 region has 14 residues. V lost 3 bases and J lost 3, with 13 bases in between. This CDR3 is CASSGGGGGYEQYF. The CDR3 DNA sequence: TGTGCCAGCAGCGGAGGGGGTGGAGGCTACGAGCAGTACTTC. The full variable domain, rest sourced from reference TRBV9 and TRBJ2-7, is DSGVTQTPKHLITATGQRVTLRCSPRSGDLSVYWYQQSLDQGLQFLIQYYNGEERAKGNILERFSAQQFPDLHSELNLSSLELGDSALYFCASSGGGGGYEQYFGPGTRLTVT.

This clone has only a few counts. Written as DNA, the CDR3 is TGTGCCAGCATTGCTGCCCCAGGACAGGAGAATTCACCCCTCCACTTT. Its translation is CASIAAPGQENSPLHF. This chain connects TRBV28 to TRBJ1-6; 7 bases align to TRBD1. The CDR3 contains 16 residues. Looked up from germline, CDR1 is MDHEN and CDR2 is SYDVKM. Germline trimming cut 7 bases from V and 7 bases from J; bases unmatched to any gene: 13.

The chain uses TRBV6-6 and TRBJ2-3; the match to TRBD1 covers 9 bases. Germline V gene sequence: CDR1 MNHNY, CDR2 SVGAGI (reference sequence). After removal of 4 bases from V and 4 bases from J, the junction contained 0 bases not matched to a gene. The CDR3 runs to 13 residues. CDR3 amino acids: CASSWDRADTQYF. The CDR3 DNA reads TGTGCCAGCAGTTGGGACAGGGCAGATACGCAGTATTTT.

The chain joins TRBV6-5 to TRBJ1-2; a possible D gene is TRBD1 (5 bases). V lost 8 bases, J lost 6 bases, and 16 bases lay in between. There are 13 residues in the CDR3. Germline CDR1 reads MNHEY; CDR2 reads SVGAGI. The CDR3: CASSATQGNGYTF. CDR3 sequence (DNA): TGTGCCAGCTCTGCGACGCAGGGTAATGGCTACACCTTC.

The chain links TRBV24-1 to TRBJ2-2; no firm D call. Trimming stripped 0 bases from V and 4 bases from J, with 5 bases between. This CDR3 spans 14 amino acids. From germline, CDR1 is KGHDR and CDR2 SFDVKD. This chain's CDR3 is CATSDLRVTGELFF. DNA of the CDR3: TGTGCCACCAGTGATTTGCGGGTCACCGGGGAGCTGTTTTTT.

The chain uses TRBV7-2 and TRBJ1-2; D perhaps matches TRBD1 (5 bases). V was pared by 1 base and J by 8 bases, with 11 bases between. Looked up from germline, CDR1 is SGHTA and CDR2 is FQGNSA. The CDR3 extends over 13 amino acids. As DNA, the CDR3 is TGTGCCAGCAGCTTAGGGGGCCAGGGAGGCTACACCTTC. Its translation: CASSLGGQGGYTF.

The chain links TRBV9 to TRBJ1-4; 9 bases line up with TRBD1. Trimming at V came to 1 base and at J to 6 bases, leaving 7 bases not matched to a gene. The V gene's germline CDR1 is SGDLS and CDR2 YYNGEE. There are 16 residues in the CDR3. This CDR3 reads CASSVTAGTGYEKLFF. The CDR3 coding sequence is TGTGCCAGCAGCGTAACGGCCGGGACAGGGTATGAAAAACTGTTTTTT.

CDR3 sequence: CARPGTGPPSPLHF. In DNA form, the CDR3 reads TGTGCCAGACCCGGGACAGGCCCTCCATCACCCCTCCACTTT. The rearrangement joins TRBV27 to TRBJ1-6, with 8 positions matching TRBD1. This CDR3 comprises 14 residues. The V gene's germline CDR1 is MNHEY and CDR2 SMNVEV (reference sequence). J gave up 10 bases and V 9 bases, and 11 bases lay outside the gene matches.

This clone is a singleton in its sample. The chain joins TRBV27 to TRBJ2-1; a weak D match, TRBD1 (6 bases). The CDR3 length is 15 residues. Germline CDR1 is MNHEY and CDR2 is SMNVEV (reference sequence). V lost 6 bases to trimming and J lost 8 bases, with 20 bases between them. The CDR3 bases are TGTGCCAGCAGCTCCGGACAGACTACAGACTATGAGCAGTTCTTC. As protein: CASSSGQTTDYEQFF.

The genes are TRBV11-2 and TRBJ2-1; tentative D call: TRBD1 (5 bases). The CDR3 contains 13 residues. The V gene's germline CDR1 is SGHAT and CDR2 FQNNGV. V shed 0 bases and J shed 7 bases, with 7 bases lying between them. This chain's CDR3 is CASSLDRANEQFF. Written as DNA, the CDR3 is TGTGCCAGCAGCTTAGACAGGGCTAATGAGCAGTTCTTC.

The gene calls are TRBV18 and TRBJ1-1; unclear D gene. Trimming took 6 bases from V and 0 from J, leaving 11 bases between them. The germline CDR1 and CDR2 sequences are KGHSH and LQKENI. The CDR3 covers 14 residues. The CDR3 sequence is CASSHEKMNTEAFF. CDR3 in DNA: TGTGCCAGCTCTCACGAGAAGATGAACACTGAAGCTTTCTTT.